The 31 T cell receptor beta chains in this list originate from one sample, sequenced in a study of identical twins. TCRdb called the 5' RACE reads again in MiXCR, with one record for every CDR3 protein. The sample holds about 340,000 distinct CDR3 sequences, about 12% seen once. This same sample was also part of a study on yellow fever vaccine responses in identical twins.

The sample was CD8+ T cells sorted from blood. Every receptor here comes from a woman aged 18 to 35 in good health.

The genes are TRBV16 and TRBJ2-7; 8 bases are shared with TRBD2. Trimming removed 0 bases from V and 1 base from J; junction bases left unmatched: 2. The germline gives CDR1 KGHSY, CDR2 FQNENV. The CDR3 spans 15 residues. The CDR3, as DNA: TGTGCCAGCAGCCAATCGGCTAGCGGGTCCTACGAGCAGTACTTC. It translates to CASSQSASGSYEQYF.

This clonotype appeared many times. V gene TRBV12-3 or TRBV12-4 combines with J gene TRBJ2-1; 10 nucleotides line up with TRBD2. This CDR3 has 14 residues. V was clipped by 10 bases and J by 7 bases; unmatched bases: 10. The CDR3, as DNA: TGTGCCACCACAGCGGGAGGGCCGCCGAATGAGCAGTTCTTC. As protein: CATTAGGPPNEQFF.

This clonotype turned up a few times. This rearrangement joins TRBV10-2 to TRBJ1-1; D is perhaps TRBD1 (5 bases). Trimming shortened V by 3 bases and J by 4 bases, and 12 bases separated the two germline ends. There are 14 residues in the CDR3. Germline V gene data show CDR1 as WSHSY and CDR2 as SAAADI. CDR3 nucleotides: TGCGCCAGCAGTGAAACAGGTCCCGGCACTGAAGCTTTCTTT. This codes for CASSETGPGTEAFF.

The chain couples TRBV20-1 to TRBJ2-7; perhaps TRBD2 as D (5 bases). Germline CDR1 reads DFQATT; CDR2 reads SNEGSKA (reference sequence). Trimming removed 3 bases from V and 0 bases from J, with 9 bases in between. This CDR3 is built from 13 residues. The CDR3 DNA reads TGCAGTGCTAGCATTGGGAGCTCCTACGAGCAGTACTTC. Amino acids: CSASIGSSYEQYF.

Only one count was recorded for this clonotype. J is TRBJ2-2 and V is TRBV9, with D perhaps TRBD2 (5 bases). This CDR3 region has 14 residues. Trimming stripped 0 bases from V and 6 bases from J, with 9 bases between. CDR1 is SGDLS, CDR2 YYNGEE, per germline. DNA of the CDR3: TGTGCCAGCAGCGTAGCGGGGTTTCCCGGGGAGCTGTTTTTT. Translated, it gives CASSVAGFPGELFF.

This chain uses TRBV9 with TRBJ2-3, with 8 bases lining up with TRBD1. J was trimmed by 2 bases and V by 0 bases; bases with no gene match: 2. This CDR3 region has 15 residues. Germline V gene data show CDR1 as SGDLS and CDR2 as YYNGEE. The CDR3 sequence is CASSVGTGNTDTQYF. The CDR3 DNA sequence: TGTGCCAGCAGCGTAGGGACAGGGAACACAGATACGCAGTATTTT.

On this clonotype: A read error is likely, as this CDR3 ends without the conserved phenylalanine or tryptophan. The J gene is TRBJ2-7, the V gene TRBV2; a weak D match, TRBD1 (7 bases). Trimming stripped 8 bases from V and 5 bases from J, with 19 bases between. From germline, CDR1 is SNHLY and CDR2 FYNNEI. The CDR3 loop spans 14 amino acids. CDR3: CASLGQEGIDEQYL. The CDR3 DNA sequence: TGTGCCAGCCTAGGACAGGAGGGTATAGACGAGCAGTACCTC.

This clonotype was seen repeatedly, ten times or more. The rearrangement uses TRBV4-1 and TRBJ1-5; no definite D call. In germline, CDR1 is MGHRA, CDR2 YSYEKL. This CDR3 comprises 15 residues. Trimming cost V 0 bases and J 7 bases, with 13 bases left between them. CDR3 loop: CASSQDLGVWQPQHF. The CDR3 DNA reads TGCGCCAGCAGCCAAGATCTCGGGGTTTGGCAGCCCCAGCATTTT.

This clonotype was picked up a small number of times. The V call is TRBV7-4, the J call TRBJ2-1; 9 bases agree with TRBD1. CDR1 SGHVT and CDR2 SQSDAQ come from the germline V gene. V lost 2 bases, J lost 3 bases, and 8 bases stayed unmatched. The CDR3 sequence is 17 residues long. As DNA, the CDR3 is TGTGCCAGCAGCTTATATTACCCGGGACAGGGCTACAATGAGCAGTTCTTC. Amino acid sequence: CASSLYYPGQGYNEQFF.

The chain uses TRBV7-3 and TRBJ1-3; D uncertain. With 2 bases removed from V and 3 bases from J, the gap between germline ends came to 11 bases. CDR1 SGHTA and CDR2 FQGTGA come from the germline V gene. The CDR3 loop spans 15 amino acids. The CDR3 is CASSLGMGSGNTIYF. For the CDR3, the DNA is TGTGCCAGCAGCTTAGGAATGGGCAGTGGAAACACCATATATTTT.

This clonotype has only a few counts. The chain is built from TRBV11-2 and TRBJ2-5; a possible D gene is TRBD2 (5 bases). CDR3 length: 18 residues. Trimming shortened V by 0 bases and J by 2 bases, and 19 bases separated the two germline ends. Germline V CDR1 and CDR2: SGHAT, FQNNGV. CDR3: CASSLDSAGRHRQETQYF. CDR3 coding DNA: TGTGCCAGCAGCTTAGATTCGGCGGGTCGGCATAGGCAAGAGACCCAGTACTTC.

CDR3 in amino acids: CASSLSGQGDNEQFF. The CDR3 nucleotides read TGTGCCAGCAGCCTATCGGGACAGGGTGACAATGAGCAGTTCTTC. This chain connects TRBV27 to TRBJ2-1; TRBD1 agrees at 9 bases. The germline CDR1 and CDR2 sequences are MNHEY and SMNVEV (reference sequence). V lost 6 bases to trimming and J lost 5 bases; unmatched junction nucleotides: 8. CDR3 size: 15 residues.

This clonotype has ten or more counts. V usage is TRBV2 and J usage is TRBJ1-6; tentative D call: TRBD1 (5 bases). Germline V CDR1 and CDR2: SNHLY, FYNNEI. Trimming pared 1 base from V and 0 bases from J, leaving 19 bases between. There are 20 residues in the CDR3. CDR3 amino acids: CASSEGGHLIKSSYNSPLHF. The CDR3 DNA follows: TGTGCCAGCAGTGAAGGTGGACACTTAATAAAGAGCTCCTATAATTCACCCCTCCACTTT.

V usage is TRBV24-1 and J usage is TRBJ2-1, with no clear D. Trimming stripped 5 bases from V and 8 bases from J, with 18 bases between. The CDR3 is 15 amino acids. The germline V gene encodes CDR1 KGHDR and CDR2 SFDVKD. The CDR3 here is CATSGWALEGDEQFF. Here the CDR3 DNA reads TGTGCCACCAGTGGTTGGGCCCTCGAAGGCGATGAGCAGTTCTTC.

This clonotype was detected only a few times. The chain joins TRBV5-1 to TRBJ2-5; D might be TRBD2 (6 bases). This CDR3 is built from 15 residues. The V end was cut by 0 bases, the J end by 1 base, with 10 bases between. CDR1 and CDR2 from the germline V gene are SGHRS and YFSETQ. In nucleotides, the CDR3 is TGCGCCAGCAGCTTGGCTCGGGGGACCCAAGAGACCCAGTACTTC. This translates into CASSLARGTQETQYF.

The rearrangement joins TRBV7-9 to TRBJ2-3; TRBD1 matches 8 bases. This CDR3 contains 17 residues. Germline lookup yields CDR1 SEHNR and CDR2 FQNEAQ (reference sequence). With 1 base clipped from V and 4 bases from J, the junction kept 10 bases outside the gene matches. The CDR3 loop reads CASSLGGQGQASDTQYF. CDR3 nucleotide sequence: TGTGCCAGCAGCTTAGGAGGTCAGGGACAGGCTTCAGATACGCAGTATTTT.

This clonotype was recorded a few times. The V call is TRBV12-3 or TRBV12-4, the J call TRBJ2-4, with a tentative D call TRBD2 (7 bases). The CDR3 length is 13 residues. V was trimmed by 7 bases and J by 8 bases, leaving 15 bases between them. The DNA for the CDR3 is TGTGCCAGCATGGTAGGAGGGGGGGACATTCAGTACTTC. Its translation is CASMVGGGDIQYF.

This clonotype was picked up many times. The CDR3 sequence is CASSRGLAGEDEQYF. CDR3 nucleotide sequence: TGCGCCAGCAGCCGAGGACTAGCGGGAGAAGACGAGCAGTACTTC. The rearrangement joins TRBV5-1 to TRBJ2-7, with 13 positions matching TRBD2. CDR3 length: 15 residues. Germline V gene sequence: CDR1 SGHRS, CDR2 YFSETQ. J was trimmed by 5 bases and V by 4 bases; bases with no gene match: 6.

The chain is built from TRBV28 and TRBJ2-1; D uncertain. V lost 5 bases to trimming and J lost 8 bases, with 7 bases between them. The CDR3 spans 11 residues. CDR1 and CDR2 (germline): MDHEN, SYDVKM. CDR3 DNA sequence: TGTGCCAGCAGTCCCCAGGATGAGCAGTTCTTC. It yields the protein CASSPQDEQFF.

The chain has TRBV29-1 and TRBJ2-2; a possible D gene is TRBD1 (5 bases). Trimming pared 4 bases from V and 2 bases from J, leaving 11 bases between. This CDR3 comprises 14 residues. The germline CDR1 and CDR2 sequences are SQVTM and ANQGSEA. DNA for the CDR3: TGCAGCGTTGTAGGGGTCAGCAACACCGGGGAGCTGTTTTTT. It yields the protein CSVVGVSNTGELFF.

This clonotype was counted at least ten times. The chain couples TRBV6-5 to TRBJ2-7; D is unclear. V lost 4 bases and J lost 4, with 8 bases in between. The germline CDR1 and CDR2 sequences are MNHEY and SVGAGI. The CDR3 spans 12 residues. CDR3 loop: CASSSSGYEQYF. The CDR3 DNA reads TGTGCCAGCAGTTCCTCAGGTTACGAGCAGTACTTC.

A few counts support this clonotype. The DNA of the CDR3 is TGTGCCAGCAGTTTAAGGGGACCGAACACTGAAGCTTTCTTT. This sequence encodes CASSLRGPNTEAFF. This chain uses TRBV7-9 with TRBJ1-1; tentative D call: TRBD1 (5 bases). Trimming took 6 bases from V and 1 from J, leaving 12 bases between them. CDR3 length equals 14 residues. Germline V gene lookup returns CDR1 SEHNR and CDR2 FQNEAQ (reference sequence).

CDR3 coding DNA: TGTGCCACCAGCAGAGATTTTCAGGGCGGCACCGGGGAGCTGTTTTTT. It yields the protein CATSRDFQGGTGELFF. The chain employs TRBV15 and TRBJ2-2; D perhaps matches TRBD1 (5 bases). Trimming removed 0 bases at V and 4 bases at J, with 12 bases between. Germline values: CDR1 LNHNV, CDR2 YYDKDF (reference sequence). This CDR3 has 16 residues.

This clonotype came up a few times. V gene TRBV4-1 combines with J gene TRBJ2-7, with a weak D call TRBD2 (5 bases). The CDR3 spans 13 residues. Deletions cut 0 bases from V and 5 bases from J, with 8 bases between. CDR1 and CDR2 (germline): MGHRA, YSYEKL. The CDR3 DNA reads as TGCGCCAGCAGCCAAGAAGTGGGAGACGAGCAGTACGTC. As protein: CASSQEVGDEQYV.

This chain uses TRBV9 with TRBJ2-3; 7 nucleotides match TRBD2. The CDR3 totals 14 residues. After removal of 3 bases from V and 2 bases from J, the junction contained 3 bases not matched to a gene. Germline V gives CDR1 SGDLS, CDR2 YYNGEE. CDR3 loop: CASSGGSITDTQYF. CDR3 coding DNA: TGTGCCAGCAGCGGCGGGAGTATCACAGATACGCAGTATTTT. The whole variable domain, remainder taken from reference TRBV9 and TRBJ2-3, is DSGVTQTPKHLITATGQRVTLRCSPRSGDLSVYWYQQSLDQGLQFLIQYYNGEERAKGNILERFSAQQFPDLHSELNLSSLELGDSALYFCASSGGSITDTQYFGPGTRLTVL.

V usage is TRBV2 and J usage is TRBJ1-1; 9 nucleotides align to TRBD1. The V gene end was trimmed by 5 bases and the J gene end by 5 bases; junction bases not matched to a gene: 12. Germline assignment: CDR1 SNHLY and CDR2 FYNNEI. This CDR3 spans 16 amino acids. CDR3 sequence reads: CASSTSPGTGTTEAFF. In nucleotides, the CDR3 is TGTGCCAGCAGTACAAGTCCCGGGACAGGGACAACTGAAGCTTTCTTT. The full variable domain, completed using reference TRBV2 and TRBJ1-1, is EPEVTQTPSHQVTQMGQEVILRCVPISNHLYFYWYRQILGQKVEFLVSFYNNEISEKSEIFDDQFSVERPDGSNFTLKIRSTKLEDSAMYFCASSTSPGTGTTEAFFGQGTRLTVV.

Ten or more counts support this clonotype. V gene TRBV29-1 combines with J gene TRBJ2-3; D not resolved. Germline V gives CDR1 SQVTM, CDR2 ANQGSEA. Trimming took 5 bases from V and 4 from J, leaving 13 bases between them. CDR3 length: 13 residues. This chain's CDR3 is CSVSVAVPDTQYF. CDR3 DNA sequence: TGCAGCGTTTCGGTCGCAGTTCCAGATACGCAGTATTTT.

This clonotype was counted only a few times. The gene calls are TRBV29-1 and TRBJ2-1, with 7 nucleotides matching TRBD2. The CDR3 loop spans 16 amino acids. Germline CDR1 SQVTM, CDR2 ANQGSEA. V trimming: 3 bases; J trimming: 4 bases; junction bases outside the gene matches: 12. The CDR3 spells CSVEGLAAQGYNEQFF. The CDR3 coding sequence is TGCAGCGTTGAGGGTCTAGCGGCCCAAGGTTACAATGAGCAGTTCTTC.

A few counts support this clonotype. The V gene is TRBV4-1, the J gene TRBJ1-2; tentative D call: TRBD1 (6 bases). Germline lookup yields CDR1 MGHRA and CDR2 YSYEKL. V dropped 4 bases and J dropped 5 bases, with 17 bases sitting between them. This CDR3 has 15 amino acids. The CDR3 loop reads CASSPSDSGLYGYTF. The CDR3 bases are TGCGCCAGCAGCCCGTCGGACAGCGGACTATATGGCTACACCTTC.

This clonotype was seen more than once but under ten times. The genes are TRBV28 and TRBJ2-7; 12 bases fit TRBD1. V shed 3 bases, J shed 7 bases, and the junction held 7 bases outside the gene matches. The CDR3 totals 15 residues. CDR1 and CDR2 (germline): MDHEN, SYDVKM. CDR3 bases: TGTGCCAGCAGTTTCCGGGACAGGGGGCCTGGAGAGCAGTACGTC. The encoded protein is CASSFRDRGPGEQYV.

This clonotype has at least ten counts. The gene calls are TRBV4-1 and TRBJ2-5; no reliable D call. The germline gives CDR1 MGHRA, CDR2 YSYEKL. CDR3 size: 17 residues. Trimming took off 1 base at V and 3 bases at J, with 18 bases between the two ends. The CDR3 loop is CASSQAHLWVRKETQYF. As DNA, the CDR3 is TGCGCCAGCAGCCAAGCTCACCTGTGGGTACGAAAAGAGACCCAGTACTTC.